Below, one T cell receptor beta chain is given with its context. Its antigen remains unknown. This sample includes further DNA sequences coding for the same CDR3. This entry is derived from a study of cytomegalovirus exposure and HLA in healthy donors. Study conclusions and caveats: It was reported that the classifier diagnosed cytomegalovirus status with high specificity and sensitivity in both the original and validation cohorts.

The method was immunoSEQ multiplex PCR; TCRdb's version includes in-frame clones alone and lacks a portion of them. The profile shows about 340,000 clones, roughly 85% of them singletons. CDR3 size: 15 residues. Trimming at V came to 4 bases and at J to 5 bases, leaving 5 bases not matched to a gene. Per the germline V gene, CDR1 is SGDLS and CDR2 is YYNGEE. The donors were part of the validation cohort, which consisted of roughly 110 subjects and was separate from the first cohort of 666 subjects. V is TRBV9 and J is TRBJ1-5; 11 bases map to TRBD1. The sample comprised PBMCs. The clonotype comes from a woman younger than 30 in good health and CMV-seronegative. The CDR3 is CASSRTGGEDQPQHF. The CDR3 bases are TGTGCCAGCAGCCGGACAGGGGGCGAAGATCAGCCCCAGCATTTT.